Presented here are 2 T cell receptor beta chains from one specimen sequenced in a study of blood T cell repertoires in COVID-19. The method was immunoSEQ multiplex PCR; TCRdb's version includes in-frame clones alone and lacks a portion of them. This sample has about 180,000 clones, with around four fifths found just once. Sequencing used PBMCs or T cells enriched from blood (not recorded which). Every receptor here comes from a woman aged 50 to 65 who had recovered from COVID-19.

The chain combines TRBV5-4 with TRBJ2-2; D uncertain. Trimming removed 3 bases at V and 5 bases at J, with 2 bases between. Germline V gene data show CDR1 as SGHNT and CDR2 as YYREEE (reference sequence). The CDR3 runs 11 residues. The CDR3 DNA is TGTGCCAGCAGCTCGACCGGGGAGCTGTTTTTT. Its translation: CASSSTGELFF.

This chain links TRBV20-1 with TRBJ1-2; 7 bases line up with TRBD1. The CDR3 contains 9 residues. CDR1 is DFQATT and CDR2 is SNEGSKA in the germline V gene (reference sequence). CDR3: CRPGGGYTF. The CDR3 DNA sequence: TGCAGGCCAGGGGGAGGCTACACCTTC.